A single T cell receptor beta chain is shown here with its context. Antigen: not known. This sample is part of a study of cytomegalovirus exposure and HLA in healthy donors. Findings and limits, study-wide: Reports indicated that the classifier achieved high specificity and sensitivity in diagnosing cytomegalovirus status. One later analysis, an examination of the roughly 130 validation repertoires, found that first-cohort TCR clusters tended to co-occur in them.

The J segment lost 2 bases and the V segment lost 4 bases, leaving 3 bases of the junction unmatched. The germline V gene has CDR1 KGHSH and CDR2 LQKENI. The CDR3 is made up of 15 amino acids. This table comes from immunoSEQ multiplex PCR, and its TCRdb copy is limited to in-frame clones, with some not included. Seen here are under 150,000 clones, approximately 86% observed once, and the top ten hold approximately 10%. Sequenced sample: PBMCs. The TCR comes from a man younger than 30 in good health and CMV-seropositive. V gene TRBV18 combines with J gene TRBJ2-7; the match to TRBD1 covers 12 bases. Written as DNA, the CDR3 is TGTGCCAGCTCACGGGGACAGGGGGCGCCCTACGAGCAGTACTTC. This translates into CASSRGQGAPYEQYF.